The 14 T cell receptor beta chains below come from one sample, sequenced in a study of cytomegalovirus exposure and HLA in healthy donors (dated 2017 in TCRdb). Receptors were amplified or captured by the immunoSEQ multiplex PCR assay. As stored in TCRdb, this immuneACCESS dataset retains in-frame rearrangements with V and J assigned. A fraction of the clones does not appear; measured against another copy, unresolved V genes explain less than half of the discrepancy, and the remainder lacks a known reason. Recorded for this sample are over 100,000 clones; approximately 95% of them occurred a single time. 0.85% to 0.95% of the sample goes to the ten largest clones. The sequencing input was PBMCs. The receptors stem from a woman under 30 in good health and CMV-seronegative.

This chain connects TRBV6-5 to TRBJ2-7, with TRBD1 identical over 10 bases. Per the germline V gene, CDR1 is MNHEY and CDR2 is SVGAGI. The V and J ends lost 6 bases and 6 bases, in that order; junction bases with no gene match: 8. The CDR3 extends over 14 amino acids. The CDR3 protein is CASRTSTGGSEQYF. CDR3 bases: TGTGCCAGCAGAACCTCGACAGGGGGCTCCGAGCAGTACTTC.

The gene calls are TRBV11-3 and TRBJ2-4, with 9 nucleotides matching TRBD1. This CDR3 contains 18 residues. V trimming: 4 bases; J trimming: 1 base; junction bases outside the gene matches: 11. The germline CDR1 and CDR2 sequences are SGHNT and YENEEA. The CDR3: CASSSGQGFGWAKNIQYF. The CDR3 DNA reads TGTGCCAGCAGCTCTGGACAGGGGTTCGGGTGGGCCAAAAACATTCAGTACTTC.

The chain carries TRBV11-2 and TRBJ1-5, with TRBD1 matching 8 bases. Unmatched junction bases numbered 9, after V lost 4 bases and J lost 4 bases. The CDR3 extends over 16 amino acids. The germline CDR1 and CDR2 sequences are SGHAT and FQNNGV. As DNA, the CDR3 is TGTGCCAGCAGCTCTTCCGACACAGGGGGAAATCAGCCCCAGCATTTT. Its translation: CASSSSDTGGNQPQHF.

This chain connects TRBV18 to TRBJ2-2; TRBD2 matches at 10 bases. Germline CDR1 reads KGHSH; CDR2 reads LQKENI. Trimming took 1 base from V and 6 from J; bases not matched to a gene: 8. CDR3 length: 17 amino acids. In DNA, the CDR3 is TGTGCCAGCTCACCACGTTCCCTAGCGGGAGAGCCCGGGGAGCTGTTTTTT. It translates to CASSPRSLAGEPGELFF.

The chain has TRBV5-1 and TRBJ1-2; D is unclear. Germline loops: CDR1 SGHRS, CDR2 YFSETQ. Trimming stripped 0 bases from V and 0 bases from J, with 24 bases between. The CDR3 has 20 amino acids. The CDR3 DNA reads TGCGCCAGCAGCTTGGATGTCGGTGCGGAACCGCACTCAGCTAACTATGGCTACACCTTC. Translation gives CASSLDVGAEPHSANYGYTF.

This clone was seen a single time. This chain links TRBV6-5 with TRBJ2-3, with no clear D. The CDR3 length is 16 residues. Germline CDR1 is MNHEY and CDR2 is SVGAGI. The V end lost 0 bases, the J end lost 5 bases, and 15 bases lay between the germline ends. Written as DNA, the CDR3 is TGTGCCAGCAGTTACTCGAGGTCCGGCCAGCAAGATACGCAGTATTTT. It codes for CASSYSRSGQQDTQYF.

This rearrangement joins TRBV7-6 to TRBJ2-3; the D gene is possibly TRBD2 (6 bases). Per the germline V gene, CDR1 is SGHVS and CDR2 is FNYEAQ. The CDR3 runs 17 residues. V was pared by 2 bases and J by 4 bases, with 19 bases between. DNA of the CDR3: TGTGCCAGCAGCTTACGGCGCGCGGCGGGAAGTGCAGATACGCAGTATTTT. Its translation is CASSLRRAAGSADTQYF. Using reference TRBV7-6 and TRBJ2-3 for the parts outside the CDR3, the full variable domain is GAGVSQSPRYKVTKRGQDVALRCDPISGHVSLYWYRQALGQGPEFLTYFNYEAQQDKSGLPNDRFSAERPEGSISTLTIQRTEQRDSAMYRCASSLRRAAGSADTQYFGPGTRLTVL.

As DNA, the CDR3 is TGTGCCATGGACATCCGGAGCTCCTATAATTCACCCCTCCACTTT. Its translation is CAMDIRSSYNSPLHF. The chain combines TRBV30 with TRBJ1-6, with D possibly TRBD1 on 5 matching bases. The CDR3 has 15 amino acids. CDR1 GTSNPN and CDR2 SVGIG come from the germline V gene (reference sequence). V lost 8 bases, J lost 0 bases, and 14 bases lay in between. Full variable domain (rest looked up from reference TRBV30 and TRBJ1-6): SQTIHQWPATLVQPVGSPLSLECTVEGTSNPNLYWYRQAAGRGLQLLFYSVGIGQISSEVPQNLSASRPQDRQFILSSKKLLLSDSGFYLCAMDIRSSYNSPLHFGNGTRLTVT.

This chain links TRBV4-3 with TRBJ2-3; TRBD2 agrees at 14 bases. There are 16 residues in the CDR3. V gave up 5 bases and J gave up 4 bases; unmatched junction bases: 5. Germline V lookup: CDR1 LGHNA, CDR2 YSLEER. This chain's CDR3 is CASSTRGLAGADTQYF. The CDR3 DNA follows: TGCGCCAGCAGCACCCGGGGACTAGCGGGGGCAGATACGCAGTATTTT.

The chain is built from TRBV5-6 and TRBJ2-7; TRBD1 aligns across 8 bases. The trim removed 2 bases at V and 0 bases at J, leaving 7 bases unmatched. The CDR3 consists of 16 residues. Looked up from germline, CDR1 is SGHDT and CDR2 is YYEEEE. The CDR3 here is CASSFGGQGFSYEQYF. DNA of the CDR3: TGTGCCAGCAGCTTTGGAGGACAGGGATTCTCCTACGAGCAGTACTTC.

The rearrangement joins TRBV4-3 to TRBJ1-2, with D maybe TRBD1 (5 bases). Germline assignment: CDR1 LGHNA and CDR2 YSLEER. V lost 0 bases and J 3 bases, leaving 11 bases between the germline ends. The CDR3 sequence is 15 residues long. The CDR3, as DNA: TGCGCCAGCAGCCAAGACAGGGATTGGGACTATGGCTACACCTTC. Amino acids: CASSQDRDWDYGYTF.

This CDR3 reads CASSQDEVLGGTGETQYF. In nucleotides, the CDR3 is TGCGCCAGCAGCCAAGATGAGGTTTTAGGGGGCACGGGAGAGACCCAGTACTTC. The chain couples TRBV4-1 to TRBJ2-5; 7 positions agree with TRBD1. The V and J ends lost 0 bases and 4 bases, in that order; junction bases with no gene match: 14. Looked up from germline, CDR1 is MGHRA and CDR2 is YSYEKL. CDR3 length: 18 residues.

The genes are TRBV28 and TRBJ1-5; D gene ambiguous. There are 14 residues in the CDR3. The germline CDR1 and CDR2 sequences are MDHEN and SYDVKM. Trimming stripped 6 bases from V and 4 bases from J, with 13 bases between. CDR3 in amino acids: CASSSNLLNQPQHF. In DNA, the CDR3 is TGTGCCAGCAGCTCCAATTTACTGAATCAGCCCCAGCATTTT.

The chain employs TRBV15 and TRBJ2-2; D uncertain. The V end was cut by 0 bases, the J end by 2 bases, with 4 bases between. The CDR3 spans 14 residues. Germline V gene sequence: CDR1 LNHNV, CDR2 YYDKDF (reference sequence). The CDR3 sequence is CATSRDYNTGELFF. DNA for the CDR3: TGTGCCACCAGCAGAGACTACAACACCGGGGAGCTGTTTTTT.